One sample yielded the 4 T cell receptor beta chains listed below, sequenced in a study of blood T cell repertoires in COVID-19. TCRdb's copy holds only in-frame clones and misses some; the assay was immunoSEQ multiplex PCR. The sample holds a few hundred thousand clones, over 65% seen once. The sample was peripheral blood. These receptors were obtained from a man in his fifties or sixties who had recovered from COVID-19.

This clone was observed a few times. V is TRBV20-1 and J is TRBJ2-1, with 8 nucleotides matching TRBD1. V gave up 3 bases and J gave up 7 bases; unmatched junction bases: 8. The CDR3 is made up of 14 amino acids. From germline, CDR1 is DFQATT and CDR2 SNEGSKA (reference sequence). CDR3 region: CSASPRGLWNEQFF. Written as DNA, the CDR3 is TGCAGTGCTAGTCCCAGGGGGCTTTGGAATGAGCAGTTCTTC.

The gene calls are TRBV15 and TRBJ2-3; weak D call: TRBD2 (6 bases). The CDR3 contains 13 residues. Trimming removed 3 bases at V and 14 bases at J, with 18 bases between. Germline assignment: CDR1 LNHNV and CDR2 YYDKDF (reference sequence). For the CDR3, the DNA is TGTGCCACCAGCAGGGATCTCTCGGGAGCTGGGTATTTT. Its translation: CATSRDLSGAGYF. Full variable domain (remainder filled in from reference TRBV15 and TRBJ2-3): DAMVIQNPRYQVTQFGKPVTLSCSQTLNHNVMYWYQQKSSQAPKLLFHYYDKDFNNEADTPDNFQSRRPNTSFCFLDIRSPGLGDTAMYLCATSRDLSGAGYFGPGTRLTVL.

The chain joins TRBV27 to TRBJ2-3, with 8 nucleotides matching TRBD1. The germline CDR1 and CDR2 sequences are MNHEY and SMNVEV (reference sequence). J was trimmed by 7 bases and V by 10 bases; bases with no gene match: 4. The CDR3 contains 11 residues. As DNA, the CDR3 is TGTGCCACGAACAGGGGGTATACGCAGTATTTT. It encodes CATNRGYTQYF.

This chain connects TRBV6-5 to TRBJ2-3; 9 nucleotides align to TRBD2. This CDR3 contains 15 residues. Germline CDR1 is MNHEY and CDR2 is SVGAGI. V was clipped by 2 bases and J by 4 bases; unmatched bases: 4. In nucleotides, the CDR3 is TGTGCCAGCAGTTACGTAGCGGGAGCCGCAGATACGCAGTATTTT. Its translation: CASSYVAGAADTQYF.